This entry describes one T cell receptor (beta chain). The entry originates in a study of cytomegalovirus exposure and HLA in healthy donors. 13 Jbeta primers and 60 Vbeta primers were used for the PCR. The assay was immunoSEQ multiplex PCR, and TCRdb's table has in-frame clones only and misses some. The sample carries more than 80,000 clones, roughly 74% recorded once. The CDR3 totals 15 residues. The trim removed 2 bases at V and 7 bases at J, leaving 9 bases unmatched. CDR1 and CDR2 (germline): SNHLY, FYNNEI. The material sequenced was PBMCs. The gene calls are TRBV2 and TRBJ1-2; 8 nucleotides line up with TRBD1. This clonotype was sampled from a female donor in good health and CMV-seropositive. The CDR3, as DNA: TGTGCCAGCAGTGAAAGAGGAGGGACAGGAGTTGGCTACACCTTC. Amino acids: CASSERGGTGVGYTF.